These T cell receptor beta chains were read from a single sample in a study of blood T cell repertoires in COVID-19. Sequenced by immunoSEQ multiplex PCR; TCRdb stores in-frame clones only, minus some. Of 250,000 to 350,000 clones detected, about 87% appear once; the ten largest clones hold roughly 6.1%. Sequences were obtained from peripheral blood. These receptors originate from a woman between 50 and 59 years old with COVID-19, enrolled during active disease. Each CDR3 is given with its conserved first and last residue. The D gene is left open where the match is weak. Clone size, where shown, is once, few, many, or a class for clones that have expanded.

CDR3nt: TGTGCCAGCAGTTCGGGGTTGTGGAACGAGCAGTACTTC
CDR3aa: CASSSGLWNEQYF
v_gene: TRBV6-6
d_gene: NA
abundance: once
j_gene: TRBJ2-7

CDR3nt: TGTGCCAGCAGCCAACGACAGGGGGCGAACTATGGCTACACCTTC
CDR3aa: CASSQRQGANYGYTF
v_gene: TRBV14
d_gene: TRBD1
abundance: NA
j_gene: TRBJ1-2

CDR3nt: TGTGCCAGCAGACCCGCTATGGGCCCGGCATACGAGCAGTACTTC
CDR3aa: CASRPAMGPAYEQYF
v_gene: TRBV28
d_gene: NA
abundance: NA
j_gene: TRBJ2-7

CDR3nt: TGTGCCAGCAGTTTATCGAGAAGCGTCAGGGCACACAATGAGCAGTTCTTC
CDR3aa: CASSLSRSVRAHNEQFF
v_gene: TRBV27
d_gene: NA
abundance: NA
j_gene: TRBJ2-1

CDR3nt: TGTGCCAGCAGCCAGGTGCGGGGCAGGAGTGAAAAACTGTTTTTT
CDR3aa: CASSQVRGRSEKLFF
v_gene: TRBV14
d_gene: NA
abundance: NA
j_gene: TRBJ1-4

CDR3nt: TGTGCCAGCAGGGGGGCTCGGACACCCAACACTGAAGCTTTCTTT
CDR3aa: CASRGARTPNTEAFF
v_gene: TRBV11-3
d_gene: NA
abundance: NA
j_gene: TRBJ1-1

CDR3nt: TGCGCCAGCAGCCAAGATCCCCAGGGCAGCTCCTACAATGAGCAGTTCTTC
CDR3aa: CASSQDPQGSSYNEQFF
v_gene: TRBV4-1
d_gene: NA
abundance: NA
j_gene: TRBJ2-1

CDR3nt: TGTGCCAGCAGTTTAGCACAGATCTCCTACGAGCAGTACTTC
CDR3aa: CASSLAQISYEQYF
v_gene: TRBV27
d_gene: NA
abundance: NA
j_gene: TRBJ2-7

CDR3nt: TGTGCCAGCACCGAGACAGGGCCCGCCTACGAGCAGTACTTC
CDR3aa: CASTETGPAYEQYF
v_gene: TRBV7-9
d_gene: TRBD1
abundance: NA
j_gene: TRBJ2-7

CDR3nt: TGTGCCTGGACTCGGCTGGGGCTAGCGGGAGCCCACCACGAGCAGTACTTC
CDR3aa: CAWTRLGLAGAHHEQYF
v_gene: TRBV30
d_gene: TRBD2
abundance: NA
j_gene: TRBJ2-7

CDR3nt: TGTGCCAGCAGCCCAGGGACTAGCGGGAGTCTGAATGAGCAGTTCTTC
CDR3aa: CASSPGTSGSLNEQFF
v_gene: TRBV7-9
d_gene: TRBD2
abundance: NA
j_gene: TRBJ2-1

CDR3nt: TGTGCCAGCAGTGAAACCCGGGACACAAATTCACCCCTCCACTTT
CDR3aa: CASSETRDTNSPLHF
v_gene: TRBV2
d_gene: NA
abundance: NA
j_gene: TRBJ1-6

CDR3nt: TGTGCCAGCAGCGTGACAGGACTGGGGGCCAAAAACATTCAGTACTTC
CDR3aa: CASSVTGLGAKNIQYF
v_gene: TRBV7-2
d_gene: NA
abundance: once
j_gene: TRBJ2-4

CDR3nt: TGTGCCAGCAGAACAAGGGGGAAGACTAATGAAAAACTGTTTTTT
CDR3aa: CASRTRGKTNEKLFF
v_gene: TRBV19
d_gene: NA
abundance: NA
j_gene: TRBJ1-4

CDR3nt: TGTGCCAGCAGACCCGGAGGGCCCCCAGATACGCAGTATTTT
CDR3aa: CASRPGGPPDTQYF
v_gene: TRBV27
d_gene: NA
abundance: NA
j_gene: TRBJ2-3

CDR3nt: TGCGCTTCAAAGGGCACTAGCGTTCACCAAGAGACCCAGTACTTC
CDR3aa: CASKGTSVHQETQYF
v_gene: TRBV5-1
d_gene: TRBD2
abundance: NA
j_gene: TRBJ2-5

CDR3nt: TGCGCCAGCAGCTTGGGTAGCGGGATCTCCTACGAGCAGTACTTC
CDR3aa: CASSLGSGISYEQYF
v_gene: TRBV5-1
d_gene: TRBD2
abundance: few
j_gene: TRBJ2-7

CDR3nt: TGTGCCAGCAGCGTAGGGGACTCCACGGGCTACACCTTC
CDR3aa: CASSVGDSTGYTF
v_gene: TRBV9
d_gene: NA
abundance: NA
j_gene: TRBJ1-2

CDR3nt: TGTGCCAGCAGTTACTCGAGACAGTACGAGCAGTACTTC
CDR3aa: CASSYSRQYEQYF
v_gene: TRBV6-6
d_gene: NA
abundance: NA
j_gene: TRBJ2-7

CDR3nt: TGCAGCGTTTTTGGCGGGAGGTCTGGCGATGAGCAGTTCTTC
CDR3aa: CSVFGGRSGDEQFF
v_gene: TRBV29-1
d_gene: TRBD2
abundance: NA
j_gene: TRBJ2-1

CDR3nt: TGCAGTGCTTCTTACAATGAGCAGTTCTTC
CDR3aa: CSASYNEQFF
v_gene: TRBV20-1
d_gene: NA
abundance: NA
j_gene: TRBJ2-1

CDR3nt: TGTGCCAGCAGTTTGGCACAGGGCTCCTACGAGCAGTACTTC
CDR3aa: CASSLAQGSYEQYF
v_gene: TRBV27
d_gene: NA
abundance: NA
j_gene: TRBJ2-7

CDR3nt: TGTGCCAGCAGCCTAACAGGGGTAAACGAAAAACTGTTTTTT
CDR3aa: CASSLTGVNEKLFF
v_gene: TRBV7-9
d_gene: TRBD1
abundance: NA
j_gene: TRBJ1-4

CDR3nt: TGTGCCAGCAGCTTAGTCGCGGGCTTTGGTTCCGTCGAGCAGTACTTC
CDR3aa: CASSLVAGFGSVEQYF
v_gene: TRBV11-2
d_gene: NA
abundance: once
j_gene: TRBJ2-7

CDR3nt: TGTGCCAGCAGTTTTAGCGGGAGCCGGCGCGAGCAGTACTTC
CDR3aa: CASSFSGSRREQYF
v_gene: TRBV27
d_gene: TRBD2
abundance: once
j_gene: TRBJ2-7

CDR3nt: TGTGCCAGCAGCTTAGCGCAGGCAGGTAGTCAAGAGACCCAGTACTTC
CDR3aa: CASSLAQAGSQETQYF
v_gene: TRBV7-9
d_gene: NA
abundance: NA
j_gene: TRBJ2-5

CDR3nt: TGTGCCAGCAGCTTAGCGGTGAACACTGAAGCTTTCTTT
CDR3aa: CASSLAVNTEAFF
v_gene: TRBV5-4
d_gene: NA
abundance: few
j_gene: TRBJ1-1

CDR3nt: TGTGCCAGCAGTGGTTTTGTAGGACAGGGGGACACTGAAGCTTTCTTT
CDR3aa: CASSGFVGQGDTEAFF
v_gene: TRBV2
d_gene: TRBD1
abundance: NA
j_gene: TRBJ1-1

CDR3nt: TGCGCCAGCAGCAAAACGAGGCAGGGGGCTTCAGACACTGAAGCTTTCTTT
CDR3aa: CASSKTRQGASDTEAFF
v_gene: TRBV5-1
d_gene: TRBD1
abundance: NA
j_gene: TRBJ1-1

CDR3nt: TGTGCCAGCAGCGTAGATGCGGGAGCCTACAATGAGCAGTTCTTC
CDR3aa: CASSVDAGAYNEQFF
v_gene: TRBV9
d_gene: TRBD2
abundance: NA
j_gene: TRBJ2-1

CDR3nt: TGTGCCAGCAGCTTCACTAGCGGGAGTTACAATGAGCAGTTCTTC
CDR3aa: CASSFTSGSYNEQFF
v_gene: TRBV11-2
d_gene: TRBD2
abundance: once
j_gene: TRBJ2-1

CDR3nt: TGCAGCGTTGAAGGCGGGCTTCTGAGGAACATTCAGTACTTC
CDR3aa: CSVEGGLLRNIQYF
v_gene: TRBV29-1
d_gene: NA
abundance: NA
j_gene: TRBJ2-4

CDR3nt: TGCAGCGCGGGGACTAGACCCGACGAGCAGTACTTC
CDR3aa: CSAGTRPDEQYF
v_gene: TRBV29-1
d_gene: TRBD2
abundance: NA
j_gene: TRBJ2-7

CDR3nt: TGTGCCAGCAGAAGCGGACAGGCACAGAACACTGAAGCTTTCTTT
CDR3aa: CASRSGQAQNTEAFF
v_gene: TRBV6-5
d_gene: TRBD1
abundance: NA
j_gene: TRBJ1-1

CDR3nt: TGTGCCATACGGCGGGGAGGGACGAACACCGGGGAGCTGTTTTTT
CDR3aa: CAIRRGGTNTGELFF
v_gene: TRBV27
d_gene: TRBD2
abundance: few
j_gene: TRBJ2-2

CDR3nt: TGTGCCAGTAGTCGCAGGGGCCTTTCCACGACGTCCTACGAGCAGTACTTC
CDR3aa: CASSRRGLSTTSYEQYF
v_gene: TRBV19
d_gene: NA
abundance: NA
j_gene: TRBJ2-7

CDR3nt: TGTGCCAGCAGTGAAGCGCGTCTAGCGGGAGACACAGATACGCAGTATTTT
CDR3aa: CASSEARLAGDTDTQYF
v_gene: TRBV6-1
d_gene: TRBD2
abundance: NA
j_gene: TRBJ2-3

CDR3nt: TGCGCCAGCAGTGGGGGGGGTGGCTATGGCTACACCTTC
CDR3aa: CASSGGGGYGYTF
v_gene: TRBV10-2
d_gene: NA
abundance: few
j_gene: TRBJ1-2

CDR3nt: TGTGCCAGCAGCGAGACAGGGAGCTCCTACAATGAGCAGTTCTTC
CDR3aa: CASSETGSSYNEQFF
v_gene: TRBV5-4
d_gene: TRBD1
abundance: NA
j_gene: TRBJ2-1

CDR3nt: TGCGCCAGCAGTCAAAGGACAGGGGGCTACAATGAGCAGTTCTTC
CDR3aa: CASSQRTGGYNEQFF
v_gene: TRBV23-1
d_gene: TRBD1
abundance: NA
j_gene: TRBJ2-1

CDR3nt: TGTGCTAGTGGTTTGGGACAGTTCTTAGCCCTCGATGGCTACACCTTC
CDR3aa: CASGLGQFLALDGYTF
v_gene: TRBV12-5
d_gene: NA
abundance: NA
j_gene: TRBJ1-2

CDR3nt: TGTGCCAGCAGAGGGGGACTATCGGGTTTCTACGAGCAGTACTTC
CDR3aa: CASRGGLSGFYEQYF
v_gene: TRBV5-8
d_gene: NA
abundance: NA
j_gene: TRBJ2-7

CDR3nt: TGTGCCAGCAGCTTAGATGCATCGGGGGGGCGAGGCTACACCTTC
CDR3aa: CASSLDASGGRGYTF
v_gene: TRBV7-2
d_gene: NA
abundance: NA
j_gene: TRBJ1-2

CDR3nt: TGTGCCAGCAGTGGACAGGGGGGCACCTACAATGAGCAGTTCTTC
CDR3aa: CASSGQGGTYNEQFF
v_gene: TRBV2
d_gene: TRBD1
abundance: once
j_gene: TRBJ2-1

CDR3nt: TGTGCCAGCAGTATCAATAGCGGGGGGCACGAGCAGTACTTC
CDR3aa: CASSINSGGHEQYF
v_gene: TRBV6-5
d_gene: TRBD2
abundance: once
j_gene: TRBJ2-7

CDR3nt: TGTGCCTGGAGTGTACGGTTAGGGGGCGGCGGTGGCTACACCTTC
CDR3aa: CAWSVRLGGGGGYTF
v_gene: TRBV30
d_gene: TRBD1
abundance: NA
j_gene: TRBJ1-2

CDR3nt: TGTGCCTACCTATCTCTGGGACGGACTATTGGTTACAATGAGCAGTTCTTC
CDR3aa: CAYLSLGRTIGYNEQFF
v_gene: TRBV30
d_gene: NA
abundance: NA
j_gene: TRBJ2-1

CDR3nt: TGTGCCAGTAGTAAACTTTCCGTCTACAATGAGCAGTTCTTC
CDR3aa: CASSKLSVYNEQFF
v_gene: TRBV19
d_gene: NA
abundance: NA
j_gene: TRBJ2-1

CDR3nt: TGTGCCAGCAGCCGGGACAGTGGTTCCAATCAGCCCCAGCATTTT
CDR3aa: CASSRDSGSNQPQHF
v_gene: TRBV2
d_gene: TRBD1
abundance: NA
j_gene: TRBJ1-5

CDR3nt: TGTGCCAGCAGCCTACAGGGCTCTGGAAACACCATATATTTT
CDR3aa: CASSLQGSGNTIYF
v_gene: TRBV14
d_gene: NA
abundance: NA
j_gene: TRBJ1-3

CDR3nt: TGTGCCAGCAGCTTAGTACTCTATAATTCACCCCTCCACTTT
CDR3aa: CASSLVLYNSPLHF
v_gene: TRBV11-2
d_gene: NA
abundance: NA
j_gene: TRBJ1-6

CDR3nt: TGCGCCAGCAGGGGATCAGGAGGGAACACTGAAGCTTTCTTT
CDR3aa: CASRGSGGNTEAFF
v_gene: TRBV10-1
d_gene: NA
abundance: NA
j_gene: TRBJ1-1

CDR3nt: TGTGCCAGCAGCCAAGGACATCTCCACGAGCAGTACTTC
CDR3aa: CASSQGHLHEQYF
v_gene: TRBV6-2/TRBV6-3
d_gene: NA
abundance: NA
j_gene: TRBJ2-7

CDR3nt: TGTGCCAGCAGCCGGGACAGGGCCCAGCCCCAGCATTTT
CDR3aa: CASSRDRAQPQHF
v_gene: TRBV7-2
d_gene: TRBD1
abundance: NA
j_gene: TRBJ1-5

CDR3nt: TGTGCCAGCAGCGAGGGACAGGGGTCGGCCGGGGAGCTGTTTTTT
CDR3aa: CASSEGQGSAGELFF
v_gene: TRBV7-9
d_gene: TRBD1
abundance: NA
j_gene: TRBJ2-2

CDR3nt: TGTGCCACCAGTTTTAAGGGCCGGGGAAGCAATCAGCCCCAGCATTTT
CDR3aa: CATSFKGRGSNQPQHF
v_gene: TRBV24-1
d_gene: NA
abundance: NA
j_gene: TRBJ1-5

CDR3nt: TGTGCCAGCAGCCGACGGACTAGCGGGAGAAGGTCAGAGACCCAGTACTTC
CDR3aa: CASSRRTSGRRSETQYF
v_gene: TRBV9
d_gene: TRBD2
abundance: NA
j_gene: TRBJ2-5